The 4 T cell receptor beta chains below all came from one sample that was sequenced in a study of blood T cells in healthy people across ages. The use of a sample-barcoded 5' primer and a J-beta primer mix characterized a second PCR of about 7 to 12 cycles. TCRdb itself ran the 5' RACE reads through MiXCR, one entry per CDR3 protein. Here the sample spans over 600,000 distinct CDR3 sequences, roughly 21% being singletons. Sequenced: blood. The receptors come from a man between 65 and 85 years old in good health.

This clonotype was counted a few times. V gene TRBV7-3 combines with J gene TRBJ2-1; possibly TRBD1 for D (5 bases). The CDR3 runs 16 residues. Trimming cost V 0 bases and J 3 bases, with 12 bases left between them. Germline V gives CDR1 SGHTA, CDR2 FQGTGA. In DNA form, the CDR3 reads TGTGCCAGCAGCTTAACAGACAGAAGAAGCTACAATGAGCAGTTCTTC. Translated, it gives CASSLTDRRSYNEQFF.

This chain links TRBV20-1 with TRBJ1-4; D unclear. The CDR3 has 15 amino acids. The germline gives CDR1 DFQATT, CDR2 SNEGSKA (reference sequence). V was pared by 6 bases and J by 5 bases, with 19 bases between. In DNA, the CDR3 is TGCAGTGCGAGGACCCTGAGTTATGAGAATGAAAAACTGTTTTTT. Translated: CSARTLSYENEKLFF.

The chain combines TRBV20-1 with TRBJ2-5; 7 bases align to TRBD1. With 3 bases clipped from V and 1 base from J, the junction kept 2 bases outside the gene matches. Germline CDR1 and CDR2: DFQATT and SNEGSKA (reference sequence). CDR3 length equals 13 residues. The CDR3 coding sequence is TGCAGTGCTAGGACAGGGCCCCAAGAGACCCAGTACTTC. Translating it yields CSARTGPQETQYF.

This clonotype came up a few times. The chain couples TRBV11-1 to TRBJ2-2; 7 bases agree with TRBD2. V shed 1 base and J 4 bases; nucleotides not matched to a gene: 3. Germline-derived CDR1 and CDR2 are SGHAT and FQDESV (reference sequence). The CDR3 runs 15 residues. The DNA for the CDR3 is TGTGCCAGCAGCTTAGAACCGGGGGGCACCGGGGAGCTGTTTTTT. The encoded protein is CASSLEPGGTGELFF.